The 22 T cell receptor beta chains below all came from one sample that was sequenced in a study of a mutant IDH1 vaccine in newly diagnosed glioma. The time point: baseline, week 1 (first vaccination visit). As to treatment: pre-vaccination baseline after standard-of-care therapy. Repertoires were generated with immunoSEQ multiplex PCR, while TCRdb's copy carries only in-frame clones and drops some. In the table there are 90,000 to 95,000 clones, 83% of which are singletons. The material sequenced was PBMCs, taken from a glioma patient treated with radiotherapy, temozolomide or both. The receptors were sampled from a woman aged 45-60 years with glioma.

The gene calls are TRBV5-4 and TRBJ1-5; TRBD1 might be the D (6 bases). V dropped 4 bases and J dropped 0 bases, with 17 bases sitting between them. The CDR3 is 17 residues long. The V gene's germline CDR1 is SGHNT and CDR2 YYREEE (reference sequence). The CDR3 nucleotides read TGTGCCAGCAGCGAATTCCCGGGACACATTAGCAATCAGCCCCAGCATTTT. Translation: CASSEFPGHISNQPQHF.

This rearrangement joins TRBV25-1 to TRBJ1-3; maybe TRBD1 (6 bases). The V end lost 6 bases, the J end lost 0 bases, and 9 bases lay between the germline ends. Per germline, CDR1 MGHDK and CDR2 SYGVNS. This CDR3 spans 14 amino acids. CDR3 residues: CASRKTGSGNTIYF. CDR3 nucleotide sequence: TGTGCCAGCAGAAAGACAGGCTCTGGAAACACCATATATTTT.

The rearrangement links TRBV29-1 to TRBJ2-2; tentative D call: TRBD1 (7 bases). The CDR3 extends over 14 amino acids. Looked up from germline, CDR1 is SQVTM and CDR2 is ANQGSEA. V was cut by 7 bases and J by 1 base, with 13 bases left in between. Written as DNA, the CDR3 is TGCAGCGGGCGGCAGGGGGGGAACACCGGGGAGCTGTTTTTT. It translates to CSGRQGGNTGELFF.

The V call is TRBV11-2, the J call TRBJ2-2; D not resolved. Germline V gives CDR1 SGHAT, CDR2 FQNNGV. The CDR3 covers 13 residues. Trimming shortened V by 7 bases and J by 0 bases, and 6 bases separated the two germline ends. This CDR3 reads CASTATNTGELFF. Written as DNA, the CDR3 is TGTGCCAGCACCGCGACGAACACCGGGGAGCTGTTTTTT. Complete variable domain (other parts from reference TRBV11-2 and TRBJ2-2): EAGVAQSPRYKIIEKRQSVAFWCNPISGHATLYWYQQILGQGPKLLIQFQNNGVVDDSQLPKDRFSAERLKGVDSTLKIQPAKLEDSAVYLCASTATNTGELFFGEGSRLTVL.

The chain employs TRBV9 and TRBJ2-3; TRBD2 aligns across 7 bases. The junction had 3 bases not matched to a gene; V was cut back by 3 bases and J by 2 bases. The CDR3 loop spans 14 amino acids. Germline V gene data show CDR1 as SGDLS and CDR2 as YYNGEE. CDR3 sequence: CASSASGATDTQYF. The CDR3 DNA follows: TGTGCCAGCAGCGCCAGCGGGGCCACAGATACGCAGTATTTT. The variable domain in full, with the rest retrieved from reference TRBV9 and TRBJ2-3, is DSGVTQTPKHLITATGQRVTLRCSPRSGDLSVYWYQQSLDQGLQFLIQYYNGEERAKGNILERFSAQQFPDLHSELNLSSLELGDSALYFCASSASGATDTQYFGPGTRLTVL.

The CDR3 nucleotides read TGTGCCATCAGCCAGGGACAGGGCGTCTCAAGCTACACCTTC. It encodes CAISQGQGVSSYTF. The chain uses TRBV10-3 and TRBJ1-2, with 9 bases identical to TRBD1. This CDR3 has 14 amino acids. V shed 6 bases, J shed 9 bases, and the junction held 11 bases outside the gene matches. Germline CDR1 is ENHRY and CDR2 is SYGVKD.

The chain uses TRBV7-2 and TRBJ1-3; TRBD1 matches 10 bases. Germline loops: CDR1 SGHTA, CDR2 FQGNSA. The CDR3 runs 17 residues. Trimming removed 1 base from V and 2 bases from J; junction bases left unmatched: 5. Here the CDR3 DNA reads TGTGCCAGCAGCTTAGGGGACAGGGGTGGTCCTGGAAACACCATATATTTT. Translating gives CASSLGDRGGPGNTIYF.

The chain employs TRBV29-1 and TRBJ2-5; D is perhaps TRBD1 (6 bases). Germline V gene lookup returns CDR1 SQVTM and CDR2 ANQGSEA. Trimming removed 6 bases at V and 4 bases at J, with 15 bases between. The CDR3 sequence is 13 residues long. CDR3 protein: CSVSNREGETQYF. Here the CDR3 DNA reads TGCAGCGTATCCAACAGGGAAGGAGAGACCCAGTACTTC.

The chain carries TRBV2 and TRBJ1-5; D is possibly TRBD1 (5 bases). The V end lost 5 bases, the J end lost 1 base, and 18 bases lay between the germline ends. Germline assignment: CDR1 SNHLY and CDR2 FYNNEI. The CDR3 runs to 17 residues. The CDR3: CASSPGVGVMSNQPQHF. The CDR3 region has the DNA TGTGCCAGCAGTCCGGGGGTCGGGGTGATGAGCAATCAGCCCCAGCATTTT.

The chain is built from TRBV28 and TRBJ2-7; D call uncertain. The germline V gene has CDR1 MDHEN and CDR2 SYDVKM. Trimming took off 5 bases at V and 0 bases at J, with 11 bases between the two ends. This CDR3 has 14 amino acids. The CDR3 is CASSSLDSSYEQYF. The CDR3 DNA reads TGTGCCAGCAGTAGTTTGGATAGCTCCTACGAGCAGTACTTC. The whole variable domain, remainder taken from reference TRBV28 and TRBJ2-7, is DVKVTQSSRYLVKRTGEKVFLECVQDMDHENMFWYRQDPGLGLRLIYFSYDVKMKEKGDIPEGYSVSREKKERFSLILESASTNQTSMYLCASSSLDSSYEQYFGPGTRLTVT.

This clone was picked up one time. The rearrangement uses TRBV9 and TRBJ2-3, with 7 bases that match TRBD1. The CDR3 is 14 amino acids. After removal of 4 bases from V and 4 bases from J, the junction contained 6 bases not matched to a gene. Germline assignment: CDR1 SGDLS and CDR2 YYNGEE. CDR3 residues: CASSQQTGSDTQYF. The DNA of the CDR3 is TGTGCCAGCAGCCAACAGACAGGGTCAGATACGCAGTATTTT.

V usage is TRBV28 and J usage is TRBJ1-1, with 7 bases lining up with TRBD1. There are 11 residues in the CDR3. Germline V lookup: CDR1 MDHEN, CDR2 SYDVKM. V was pared by 7 bases and J by 11 bases, with 7 bases of the junction left unmatched. The CDR3 protein is CASTVGQVAFF. Here the CDR3 DNA reads TGTGCCAGCACCGTAGGACAGGTGGCTTTCTTT.

This clone appeared once. V gene TRBV5-1 combines with J gene TRBJ1-2; D gene uncertain. V dropped 0 bases and J dropped 8 bases, with 11 bases sitting between them. Germline CDR1 is SGHRS and CDR2 is YFSETQ. The CDR3 is made up of 13 amino acids. CDR3 in amino acids: CASSLDGTPGYTF. The CDR3 region has the DNA TGCGCCAGCAGCTTGGACGGAACACCAGGCTACACCTTC.

V and J are TRBV7-2 and TRBJ2-5, with D unresolved. The CDR3 contains 13 residues. V was cut by 5 bases and J by 5 bases, with 12 bases left in between. Germline CDR1 reads SGHTA; CDR2 reads FQGNSA. The CDR3 spells CASSMSPWETQYF. CDR3 bases: TGTGCCAGCAGCATGTCTCCCTGGGAGACCCAGTACTTC.

As to this clone: Other DNA sequences from this sample encode an identical CDR3 as well. The J gene is TRBJ1-1, the V gene TRBV29-1; D is uncertain. V was shortened by 3 bases and J by 5 bases, with 1 base between the two germline ends. The CDR3 consists of 9 residues. Germline V lookup: CDR1 SQVTM, CDR2 ANQGSEA. CDR3: CSVDTEAFF. CDR3 nucleotide sequence: TGCAGCGTTGATACTGAAGCTTTCTTT.

V is TRBV6-1 and J is TRBJ2-5, with unresolved D. Trimming cost V 7 bases and J 0 bases, with 9 bases left between them. There are 13 residues in the CDR3. Germline assignment: CDR1 MNHNS and CDR2 SASEGT. CDR3 sequence reads: CASNVADQETQYF. CDR3 in DNA: TGTGCCAGCAATGTGGCGGACCAAGAGACCCAGTACTTC.

This clone was seen once. The gene calls are TRBV7-2 and TRBJ1-6, with a possible D match to TRBD1 (6 bases). V was trimmed by 3 bases and J by 14 bases, leaving 14 bases between them. This CDR3 spans 13 amino acids. CDR1 and CDR2 (germline): SGHTA, FQGNSA. CDR3 coding DNA: TGTGCCAGCAGCTTGGGGGCCTTCTCGGCCCTCCACTTT. This encodes CASSLGAFSALHF.

V usage is TRBV6-5 and J usage is TRBJ2-5, with TRBD2 matching over 9 bases. The CDR3 loop spans 15 amino acids. J gave up 4 bases and V 1 base, and 4 bases lay outside the gene matches. Germline loops: CDR1 MNHEY, CDR2 SVGAGI. CDR3 nucleotides: TGTGCCAGCAGTTACTGGCGGGGGGGCCGAGAGACCCAGTACTTC. Translation gives CASSYWRGGRETQYF.

This clone was seen once. The CDR3 sequence is CSVEVGSSGAGANVLTF. In nucleotides, the CDR3 is TGCAGCGTTGAAGTTGGGTCTAGCGGGGCTGGGGCCAACGTCCTGACTTTC. V gene TRBV29-1 combines with J gene TRBJ2-6, with TRBD2 identical over 9 bases. The CDR3 consists of 17 residues. CDR1 is SQVTM and CDR2 is ANQGSEA in the germline V gene. After removal of 1 base from V and 2 bases from J, the junction contained 6 bases not matched to a gene.

V gene TRBV30 combines with J gene TRBJ1-3; D uncertain. V shed 3 bases and J shed 0 bases, with 12 bases lying between them. This CDR3 contains 15 residues. CDR1 is GTSNPN and CDR2 is SVGIG in the germline V gene (reference sequence). The CDR3 region has the DNA TGTGCCTGGAGCATACAGCTACACTCTGGAAACACCATATATTTT. Amino acid sequence: CAWSIQLHSGNTIYF.

This clone was observed a few times. The chain uses TRBV7-3 and TRBJ2-7; 7 positions match TRBD1. CDR3 size: 14 residues. Trimming cost V 3 bases and J 2 bases; bases outside gene matches: 4. Germline values: CDR1 SGHTA, CDR2 FQGTGA. The CDR3 bases are TGTGCCAGCAGCTTCGGGACAGACCCCTACGAGCAGTACTTC. Protein product: CASSFGTDPYEQYF.

This rearrangement joins TRBV19 to TRBJ1-2, with a tentative D call TRBD1 (6 bases). The germline CDR1 and CDR2 sequences are LNHDA and SQIVND (reference sequence). V lost 4 bases and J 3 bases, leaving 21 bases between the germline ends. The length of the CDR3 is 17 residues. CDR3 sequence (DNA): TGTGCCAGTAGTACGGAAACGCTACAGGGTTCATACTATGGCTACACCTTC. This gives the protein CASSTETLQGSYYGYTF.